A single sample is the source of the 8 T cell receptor beta chains below, sequenced in a study of cytomegalovirus exposure and HLA in healthy donors. 60 Vbeta and 13 Jbeta primers were used in PCR. Clones were sequenced by immunoSEQ multiplex PCR, and TCRdb holds only the in-frame ones, with some missing. Here the sample spans 100,000 or so clones, approximately 80% being singletons. Sequencing used PBMCs. The receptors were sampled from a female donor in good health and CMV-seropositive.

The V call is TRBV30, the J call TRBJ2-2, with TRBD1 identical over 7 bases. After removal of 1 base from V and 0 bases from J, the junction contained 2 bases not matched to a gene. Germline V gene lookup returns CDR1 GTSNPN and CDR2 SVGIG (reference sequence). The CDR3 extends over 15 amino acids. CDR3 sequence reads: CAWSGGTANTGELFF. The CDR3 DNA sequence: TGTGCCTGGAGTGGGGGGACAGCGAACACCGGGGAGCTGTTTTTT.

The chain combines TRBV11-2 with TRBJ2-2; D perhaps matches TRBD1 (5 bases). Looked up from germline, CDR1 is SGHAT and CDR2 is FQNNGV. V was clipped by 5 bases and J by 2 bases, with 18 bases between them. The CDR3 consists of 17 residues. CDR3 sequence (DNA): TGTGCCAGCAGCCCGAAGCAATGGACACTCAACACCGGGGAGCTGTTTTTT. Encoded protein: CASSPKQWTLNTGELFF.

This chain links TRBV27 with TRBJ2-3, with 13 bases lining up with TRBD2. V was clipped by 5 bases and J by 2 bases; unmatched bases: 7. The germline V gene has CDR1 MNHEY and CDR2 SMNVEV (reference sequence). The length of the CDR3 is 17 residues. CDR3 region: CASSNRLAGGLTDTQYF. The CDR3 DNA follows: TGTGCCAGCAGTAATCGACTAGCGGGGGGACTCACAGATACGCAGTATTTT.

This clone turned up a few times. This rearrangement joins TRBV6-1 to TRBJ2-4; 7 bases map to TRBD1. Germline trimming cut 4 bases from V and 7 bases from J; bases unmatched to any gene: 4. CDR3 length: 13 amino acids. Germline V lookup: CDR1 MNHNS, CDR2 SASEGT. CDR3 residues: CASSGPGGNIQYF. In DNA form, the CDR3 reads TGTGCCAGCAGTGGCCCAGGGGGTAACATTCAGTACTTC.

This clone was counted a few times. This chain links TRBV6-1 with TRBJ1-4, with 7 bases that match TRBD1. Germline CDR1 reads MNHNS; CDR2 reads SASEGT. Unmatched junction bases numbered 8, after V lost 4 bases and J lost 0 bases. CDR3 length equals 17 residues. The CDR3 region has the DNA TGTGCCAGCAGTGGGACACAGGGGCCCGCAACTAATGAAAAACTGTTTTTT. Protein: CASSGTQGPATNEKLFF.

The V call is TRBV11-2, the J call TRBJ1-1, with unresolved D. The CDR3 spans 13 residues. Trimming cost V 1 base and J 6 bases, with 9 bases left between them. Germline V gene sequence: CDR1 SGHAT, CDR2 FQNNGV. CDR3 nucleotide sequence: TGTGCCAGCAGCTTAGGTCTATACGCTGAAGCTTTCTTT. Protein: CASSLGLYAEAFF.

The V and J genes are TRBV10-3 and TRBJ1-1, with unresolved D. Germline CDR1 is ENHRY and CDR2 is SYGVKD. V lost 0 bases and J lost 9, with 11 bases in between. There are 13 residues in the CDR3. The CDR3 sequence is CAISESAQVQAFF. DNA for the CDR3: TGTGCCATCAGTGAGTCCGCGCAGGTCCAAGCTTTCTTT.

In its sample, this clone was seen a few times. The DNA of the CDR3 is TGTGCCAGCAGTCTTCAAGGACAGGGGTTCAATCAGCCCCAGCATTTT. As protein: CASSLQGQGFNQPQHF. The V and J genes are TRBV7-2 and TRBJ1-5; 9 nucleotides agree with TRBD1. Germline V CDR1 and CDR2: SGHTA, FQGNSA. The CDR3 runs to 16 residues. With 6 bases clipped from V and 3 bases from J, the junction kept 9 bases outside the gene matches.